A selection of T cell receptor beta chains follows, all from one sample in a study of cytomegalovirus exposure and HLA in healthy donors. This table comes from immunoSEQ multiplex PCR, and its TCRdb copy is limited to in-frame clones, with some not included. The sample has over 100,000 clones, approximately 92% seen once. Sequenced material: PBMCs. All receptors derive from a woman aged 18-29 years in good health and CMV-seronegative. CDR3s include the opening cysteine and the closing phenylalanine or tryptophan. Expanded clones are given a class, and other clones once, few, many or no size at all.

CDR3 protein: CSVGDGGAGGQPQHF
J gene: TRBJ1-5
V gene: TRBV29-1
clone size: -

CDR3 protein: CASTVLAGHGELFF
J gene: TRBJ2-2
V gene: TRBV6-5
clone size: many

CDR3 protein: CASSVDGQGFTYEQYF
J gene: TRBJ2-7
V gene: TRBV9
clone size: -

CDR3 protein: CASSLEGVNEKLFF
J gene: TRBJ1-4
V gene: TRBV5-4
clone size: -

CDR3 protein: CASTSHSQDSYEQYF
J gene: TRBJ2-7
V gene: TRBV19
clone size: -

CDR3 protein: CASSATGGSYNEQFF
J gene: TRBJ2-1
V gene: TRBV6-1
clone size: -

CDR3 protein: CASSRQGEVSPLHF
J gene: TRBJ1-6
V gene: TRBV14
clone size: -

CDR3 protein: CSVARDRGVGYTF
J gene: TRBJ1-2
V gene: TRBV29-1
clone size: -

CDR3 protein: CASSEAVAGIKDTQYF
J gene: TRBJ2-3
V gene: TRBV6-1
clone size: -

CDR3 protein: CASSPLEVSETQYF
J gene: TRBJ2-5
V gene: TRBV5-1
clone size: -

CDR3 protein: CASSVVGSGAYEQYF
J gene: TRBJ2-7
V gene: TRBV9
clone size: -

CDR3 protein: CAGGQGFSYNEQFF
J gene: TRBJ2-1
V gene: TRBV6-6
clone size: few

CDR3 protein: CASQGSGGYEQYF
J gene: TRBJ2-7
V gene: TRBV5-6
clone size: -

CDR3 protein: CASSGGTGTADGYTF
J gene: TRBJ1-2
V gene: TRBV7-3
clone size: -

CDR3 protein: CASSTPGTPLRGYTF
J gene: TRBJ1-2
V gene: TRBV9
clone size: -

CDR3 protein: CASSLALTGDSDTQYF
J gene: TRBJ2-3
V gene: TRBV5-1
clone size: few

CDR3 protein: CASSQVRNYGYTF
J gene: TRBJ1-2
V gene: TRBV4-1
clone size: -

CDR3 protein: CASSLSVNTEAFF
J gene: TRBJ1-1
V gene: TRBV5-8
clone size: once

CDR3 protein: CASSYSTGTDLSGNTIYF
J gene: TRBJ1-3
V gene: TRBV7-2
clone size: -

CDR3 protein: CATARRIEAGALYEQYF
J gene: TRBJ2-7
V gene: TRBV15
clone size: -

CDR3 protein: CASHISGTGGETQYF
J gene: TRBJ2-5
V gene: TRBV5-1
clone size: -

CDR3 protein: CASNDIGLEAFF
J gene: TRBJ1-1
V gene: TRBV2
clone size: -

CDR3 protein: CASSIDHARGAPETQYF
J gene: TRBJ2-5
V gene: TRBV19
clone size: -

CDR3 protein: CASSSTRGLLSSPLHF
J gene: TRBJ1-6
V gene: TRBV11-1
clone size: -

CDR3 protein: CASRSGIAGNQPQHF
J gene: TRBJ1-5
V gene: TRBV19
clone size: -

CDR3 protein: CASSEQGFNEQFF
J gene: TRBJ2-1
V gene: TRBV2
clone size: -

CDR3 protein: CASSVLAGGYTF
J gene: TRBJ1-2
V gene: TRBV7-9
clone size: -

CDR3 protein: CASSQTSRDSVGYTF
J gene: TRBJ1-2
V gene: TRBV4-1
clone size: once

CDR3 protein: CASSLGQGDNTGELFF
J gene: TRBJ2-2
V gene: TRBV5-1
clone size: once

CDR3 protein: CASSPGTGSYEQYF
J gene: TRBJ2-7
V gene: TRBV6-6
clone size: -

CDR3 protein: CASSWGGQAEELFF
J gene: TRBJ2-2
V gene: TRBV5-1
clone size: -

CDR3 protein: CASSLVPDYNEKLFF
J gene: TRBJ1-4
V gene: TRBV5-1
clone size: -

CDR3 protein: CASSPPGQGAYEQYF
J gene: TRBJ2-7
V gene: TRBV7-6
clone size: -

CDR3 protein: CASSLGGSTGELFF
J gene: TRBJ2-2
V gene: TRBV27
clone size: -

CDR3 protein: CASMPGQGTDYTF
J gene: TRBJ1-2
V gene: TRBV19
clone size: -

CDR3 protein: CASSLRQGETPYEQYF
J gene: TRBJ2-7
V gene: TRBV7-6
clone size: -

CDR3 protein: CASSDSGTSGTDTQYF
J gene: TRBJ2-3
V gene: TRBV6-4
clone size: once

CDR3 protein: CASREQEGNEKLFF
J gene: TRBJ1-4
V gene: TRBV6-1
clone size: -

CDR3 protein: CASSFGGNEQFF
J gene: TRBJ2-1
V gene: TRBV5-6
clone size: -

CDR3 protein: CASSLKNKRPEAFF
J gene: TRBJ1-1
V gene: TRBV13
clone size: once

CDR3 protein: CASSSWGVRTEAFF
J gene: TRBJ1-1
V gene: TRBV5-1
clone size: -

CDR3 protein: CASSSSRSTDTQYF
J gene: TRBJ2-3
V gene: TRBV5-4
clone size: -

CDR3 protein: CASSPGTAEEQYF
J gene: TRBJ2-7
V gene: TRBV6-5
clone size: -

CDR3 protein: CASSYDGGSYGYTF
J gene: TRBJ1-2
V gene: TRBV6-5
clone size: -

CDR3 protein: CASSVQGSGQETQYF
J gene: TRBJ2-5
V gene: TRBV11-2
clone size: -

CDR3 protein: CASSTTNGRGGYTF
J gene: TRBJ1-2
V gene: TRBV18
clone size: -

CDR3 protein: CAAQRAGGIYNEQFF
J gene: TRBJ2-1
V gene: TRBV2
clone size: -

CDR3 protein: CASSYSYYRGETQYF
J gene: TRBJ2-5
V gene: TRBV6-5
clone size: -

CDR3 protein: CASRRGPSEQYF
J gene: TRBJ2-7
V gene: TRBV5-6
clone size: once

CDR3 protein: CASGWGDEQYF
J gene: TRBJ2-7
V gene: TRBV7-9
clone size: -

CDR3 protein: CASSLRGAVYNEQFF
J gene: TRBJ2-1
V gene: TRBV5-1
clone size: few

CDR3 protein: CASSQAWRGLHF
J gene: TRBJ1-2
V gene: TRBV4-1
clone size: -

CDR3 protein: CASSMGRDQPQHF
J gene: TRBJ1-5
V gene: TRBV19
clone size: few

CDR3 protein: CASSRARTGEGETQYF
J gene: TRBJ2-5
V gene: TRBV7-9
clone size: -